The 10 T cell receptor beta chains presented below share a single source sample, sequenced in a study of T cell responses to AZD1222 COVID-19 vaccine. The assay was immunoSEQ multiplex PCR, and TCRdb's table has in-frame clones only and misses some. The data hold 100,000 to 150,000 clones, with about 93% observed a single time. The material was peripheral blood, obtained on day 0 of AZD1222 vaccination. The source is an adult in good health.

This chain links TRBV13 with TRBJ1-4; no definite D call. The ends were cut back, 0 bases at V and 2 bases at J, with 4 bases in the middle. The CDR3 runs 14 residues. Germline V gene data show CDR1 as PRHDT and CDR2 as FYEKMQ (reference sequence). This chain's CDR3 is CASSLGATNEKLFF. The CDR3 coding sequence is TGTGCCAGCAGCTTAGGGGCCACTAATGAAAAACTGTTTTTT.

The chain recombines TRBV27 with TRBJ1-1; D gene unclear. The germline CDR1 and CDR2 sequences are MNHEY and SMNVEV (reference sequence). With 6 bases removed from V and 0 bases from J, the gap between germline ends came to 20 bases. The CDR3 covers 17 residues. In DNA, the CDR3 is TGTGCCAGCAGCGAGTTTGGGAACCCCACTATGAACACTGAAGCTTTCTTT. This encodes CASSEFGNPTMNTEAFF.

The chain has TRBV6-5 and TRBJ2-1; D remains unclear. This CDR3 is built from 13 residues. Germline V lookup: CDR1 MNHEY, CDR2 SVGAGI. Trimming shortened V by 2 bases and J by 7 bases, and 9 bases separated the two germline ends. CDR3 region: CASSYPLANEQFF. DNA of the CDR3: TGTGCCAGCAGTTACCCTCTGGCAAATGAGCAGTTCTTC.

This clone was counted a single time. The rearrangement uses TRBV19 and TRBJ1-5, with 9 bases fitting TRBD1. Per germline, CDR1 LNHDA and CDR2 SQIVND (reference sequence). J was trimmed by 7 bases and V by 3 bases; bases with no gene match: 13. The CDR3 is 17 residues long. The CDR3 bases are TGTGCCAGTAGTATTCCTCTGGGACAGGGTATCAGGCAGCCCCAGCATTTT. As protein: CASSIPLGQGIRQPQHF.

The gene calls are TRBV6-5 and TRBJ2-5; no firm D call. V was trimmed by 6 bases and J by 6 bases, leaving 5 bases between them. This CDR3 has 10 residues. Germline-derived CDR1 and CDR2 are MNHEY and SVGAGI. The CDR3 coding sequence is TGTGCCAGCAGGTCCCAGACCCAGTACTTC. This sequence encodes CASRSQTQYF.

The rearrangement uses TRBV7-3 and TRBJ2-7, with D possibly matching TRBD2 (5 bases). V shed 2 bases and J shed 3 bases, with 8 bases lying between them. This CDR3 has 13 residues. Per the germline V gene, CDR1 is SGHTA and CDR2 is FQGTGA. CDR3 sequence (DNA): TGTGCCAGCAGCTTATTTGCGGGCTACGAGCAGTACTTC. Amino acids: CASSLFAGYEQYF.

This rearrangement joins TRBV7-8 to TRBJ2-1, with 8 bases lining up with TRBD2. V trimming: 0 bases; J trimming: 6 bases; junction bases outside the gene matches: 7. The germline CDR1 and CDR2 sequences are SGHVS and FQNEAQ. This CDR3 has 16 residues. The CDR3 loop is CASSLADAGGFNEQFF. CDR3 sequence (DNA): TGTGCCAGCAGCTTAGCGGACGCGGGGGGTTTCAATGAGCAGTTCTTC.

V usage is TRBV19 and J usage is TRBJ2-1, with D maybe TRBD1 (6 bases). Germline lookup yields CDR1 LNHDA and CDR2 SQIVND (reference sequence). This CDR3 is 13 amino acids long. Between the trimmed V and J ends, which lost 6 bases and 6 bases, there was a span of 12 bases. This CDR3 reads CASRLGQFNEQFF. The CDR3 nucleotides are TGTGCCAGTAGGCTTGGACAGTTCAATGAGCAGTTCTTC.

In the case of this clone: One end of the junction does not line up with germline, which may come from a read error. V and J are TRBV30 and TRBJ2-5; TRBD2 matches 9 bases. This CDR3 spans 12 amino acids. In germline, CDR1 is GTSNPN, CDR2 SVGIG (reference sequence). CDR3: CAWSVRAGGSNF. The CDR3 nucleotides read TGTGCCTGGAGTGTGAGAGCGGGAGGTAGTAACTTC.

V usage is TRBV6-5 and J usage is TRBJ2-6, with D perhaps matching TRBD1 (5 bases). This CDR3 contains 15 residues. CDR1 is MNHEY and CDR2 is SVGAGI in the germline V gene. V lost 2 bases and J 4 bases, leaving 9 bases between the germline ends. As DNA, the CDR3 is TGTGCCAGCAGTTACGTGGGGCTCGGGGCCAACGTCCTGACTTTC. Its translation is CASSYVGLGANVLTF.